A selection of T cell receptor beta chains follows, all from one sample in a study of blood T cell repertoires in COVID-19. Some clones are missing from TCRdb's copy, which holds only in-frame ones; the method was immunoSEQ multiplex PCR. The top ten clones hold less than 2% of a sample with nearly 400,000 clones, 85% to 90% of them seen once. Input material: PBMCs or T cells enriched from blood (not recorded which). Receptor source: a woman under 40 who had recovered from COVID-19. Each CDR3 is given with its conserved first and last residue. Each record gives: V gene, clone size, J gene, D gene, CDR3 DNA, CDR3 protein. A D gene is named only where the DNA matches it firmly. Size is stated for part of the rows, as once, few or many counts, or as a class when the clone is expanded.

TRBV5-1	NA	TRBJ2-1	NA	TGCGCCAGCAGCTTGGGTGGGGGGTCCTACAATGAGCAGTTCTTC	CASSLGGGSYNEQFF
TRBV28	NA	TRBJ1-6	TRBD1	TGTGCCAGCGGCGGGACAGGGGTTTCACCCCTCCACTTT	CASGGTGVSPLHF
TRBV28	NA	TRBJ2-5	TRBD1	TGTGCCACTGGACAGGGAAGACAAGAGACCCAGTACTTC	CATGQGRQETQYF
TRBV7-2	NA	TRBJ1-2	NA	TGTGCCAGCCGTCGTATGCAGGGGCTTTTCAGCTACACCTTC	CASRRMQGLFSYTF
TRBV11-2	NA	TRBJ2-2	TRBD1	TGTGCCAGCAGCACTACCGGGACAGGGGTTCGCGGGGAGCTGTTTTTT	CASSTTGTGVRGELFF
TRBV6-5	NA	TRBJ2-5	TRBD2	TGTGCCAGCAGTATAGCGGGGGGACCCATAAAGACCCAGTACTTC	CASSIAGGPIKTQYF
TRBV19	NA	TRBJ2-5	TRBD2	TGTGCCAGTAGCCTAATTCCAGCGGGGGTCAAGAACCAAGAGACCCAGTACTTC	CASSLIPAGVKNQETQYF
TRBV30	NA	TRBJ1-6	NA	TGTGCCTGGAGTGTACACCGGACCTTCATACAGGGTTCACCCCTCCACTTT	CAWSVHRTFIQGSPLHF
TRBV7-2	NA	TRBJ1-5	TRBD1	TGTGCCAGCAGCATAGACAGGGGCGGGCAGCCCCAGCATTTT	CASSIDRGGQPQHF
TRBV5-1	NA	TRBJ2-7	TRBD2	TGCGCCAGCAGCTTCGTAACTAGCGGCGCAAACTCCTACGAGCAGTACTTC	CASSFVTSGANSYEQYF
TRBV7-2	NA	TRBJ1-4	NA	TGTGCCAGCAGCTTGATACAACCTGCAACTAATGAAAAACTGTTTTTT	CASSLIQPATNEKLFF
TRBV30	NA	TRBJ1-2	NA	TGTGCCTGGACAGGGATAGAGGTCTATGGCTACACCTTC	CAWTGIEVYGYTF
TRBV2	NA	TRBJ2-2	NA	TGTGCCAGCATAGGCGGCACCGGGGAGCTGTTTTTT	CASIGGTGELFF
TRBV7-9	NA	TRBJ2-7	NA	TGTGCCAGCAGCCCGGGACACTACGAGCAGTACTTC	CASSPGHYEQYF
TRBV10-3	NA	TRBJ1-3	NA	TGTGCCACCCGCCCAGGGTTACCTGGAAACACCATATATTTT	CATRPGLPGNTIYF
TRBV6-1	NA	TRBJ2-3	NA	TGTGCCAGCAGTGCTAGAGCAGCCACCTTCACAGATACGCAGTATTTT	CASSARAATFTDTQYF
TRBV4-1	NA	TRBJ1-2	NA	TGCGCCAGCAGCCAAGAGGGAAGGGGCTATGGCTACACCTTC	CASSQEGRGYGYTF
TRBV19	NA	TRBJ1-2	NA	TGTGCCAGTAGGCCAGATGCCCGAGGGGGCTATGGCTACACCTTC	CASRPDARGGYGYTF
TRBV12-5	NA	TRBJ2-3	NA	TGTGCTAGTGGTTTAGGCACTAGCCTGGATACGCAGTATTTT	CASGLGTSLDTQYF
TRBV6-5	NA	TRBJ1-6	NA	TGTGCCAGCAGTCGGGACAAGTATTCACCCCTCCACTTT	CASSRDKYSPLHF
TRBV6-5	NA	TRBJ1-3	NA	TGTGCCAGCAGTTTCTCCGAGGTCATAGCCGGAAACACCATATATTTT	CASSFSEVIAGNTIYF
TRBV10-3	NA	TRBJ2-5	TRBD2	TGTGCCATCAGTGCCGGGACTAGTCTGGCCCAGTACTTC	CAISAGTSLAQYF
TRBV10-3	NA	TRBJ2-1	TRBD2	TGTGCCATCAGTACACAGACCCTAGCGGGAGGCGGAAATGAGCAGTTCTTC	CAISTQTLAGGGNEQFF
TRBV7-6	NA	TRBJ1-4	NA	TGTGCCAGCAGCTTAGGGGGGCGTAGGGATGAAAAACTGTTTTTT	CASSLGGRRDEKLFF
TRBV9	NA	TRBJ1-1	TRBD1	TGTGCCAGCAGCGTAGGTGAGACAGGGACTGAAGCTTTCTTT	CASSVGETGTEAFF
TRBV30	NA	TRBJ1-2	NA	TGTGCCTGGAGTGTAATACTTCGGGGTAACTATGGCTACACCTTC	CAWSVILRGNYGYTF
TRBV7-9	NA	TRBJ2-5	NA	TGTGCCAGCAGCAGAGTTCAACGGGAGACCCAGTACTTC	CASSRVQRETQYF
TRBV15	NA	TRBJ1-5	TRBD1	TGTGCCACCAGCAGACGTCCAGGGGGCTATCAGCCCCAGCATTTT	CATSRRPGGYQPQHF
TRBV5-1	NA	TRBJ1-1	TRBD1	TGCGCCAGCAGCCAAGACAGGGGCACTGAAGCTTTCTTT	CASSQDRGTEAFF
TRBV14	NA	TRBJ1-1	NA	TGTGCCAGCAGCCAAGTCCTGGGGGGTGAAGCTTTCTTT	CASSQVLGGEAFF
TRBV18	NA	TRBJ2-7	TRBD1	TGTGCCAGCTCACCGGACAGGACGGGACAGGGCGGCGAGCAGTACTTC	CASSPDRTGQGGEQYF
TRBV3-1/TRBV3-2	NA	TRBJ2-2	TRBD2	TGTGCCAGCAGCCTCCACCTGACTAGCGTGGACACCGGGGAGCTGTTTTTT	CASSLHLTSVDTGELFF
TRBV5-6	NA	TRBJ1-5	TRBD1	TGTGCCAGCAGCTTCTCGGACAGGGAGAATCAGCCCCAGCATTTT	CASSFSDRENQPQHF
TRBV11-1	NA	TRBJ2-3	NA	TGTGCCAGCAGCCCACGGACTCTTGAGGCCACAGATACGCAGTATTTT	CASSPRTLEATDTQYF
TRBV6-5	NA	TRBJ1-1	TRBD1	TGTGCCAGCAGCTTACAGGGGGCGGTCACTGAAGCTTTCTTT	CASSLQGAVTEAFF
TRBV5-4	NA	TRBJ1-1	NA	TGTGCCAGCAGCTTACGGGGAGGGATGAACACTGAAGCTTTCTTT	CASSLRGGMNTEAFF
TRBV9	NA	TRBJ1-6	NA	TGTGCCAGCAGCGTACGGTTAGATTCACCCCTCCACTTT	CASSVRLDSPLHF
TRBV4-1	NA	TRBJ1-2	TRBD1	TGCGCCAGCAGCCGAGGAGAGGGGGCGGTAGGCTACACCTTC	CASSRGEGAVGYTF
TRBV9	NA	TRBJ2-7	TRBD2	TGTGCCAGCAGCGTTGCGACTAGCGCTTCCTACGAGCAGTACTTC	CASSVATSASYEQYF
TRBV11-2	few	TRBJ1-5	NA	TGTGCCAGCAGCGATATAGGGGGACAGCCCCAGCATTTT	CASSDIGGQPQHF
TRBV29-1	NA	TRBJ2-3	NA	TGCAGCGTAATTACTGAGGCCTTGGGCACAGATACGCAGTATTTT	CSVITEALGTDTQYF
TRBV5-1	NA	TRBJ1-5	TRBD1	TGCGCCAGCAGCATCGGGACAGAACAGAATCAGCCCCAGCATTTT	CASSIGTEQNQPQHF
TRBV15	NA	TRBJ1-1	NA	TGTGCCACCAGTCAGGGACAGAACACTGAAGCTTTCTTT	CATSQGQNTEAFF
TRBV6-5	NA	TRBJ2-5	TRBD1	TGTGCCAGCACCCGGGACAGACGCCAAGAGACCCAGTACTTC	CASTRDRRQETQYF
TRBV9	NA	TRBJ2-5	NA	TGTGCCAGCAGCGTTGGGGGCGAAGAGACCCAGTACTTC	CASSVGGEETQYF
TRBV12-3/TRBV12-4	NA	TRBJ1-5	NA	TGTGCCAGCAGTTTAGGGGGGCTCCAGCATTTT	CASSLGGLQHF
TRBV5-4	NA	TRBJ2-3	TRBD2	TGTGCCAGCAGGCTGAGCGGGAGATCAGATACGCAGTATTTT	CASRLSGRSDTQYF
TRBV29-1	NA	TRBJ1-2	NA	TGCAGCGTTCATGGCGGGAGGAACTATGGCTACACCTTC	CSVHGGRNYGYTF
TRBV19	NA	TRBJ2-5	TRBD1	TGTGCCAGTAGGGCGACAGGGGGTTTGGAGACCCAGTACTTC	CASRATGGLETQYF
TRBV4-1	NA	TRBJ1-2	NA	TGCGCCAGCAGCCAAGAGGACAGAATCGGTGGCTACACCTTC	CASSQEDRIGGYTF
TRBV6-5	NA	TRBJ1-1	TRBD1	TGTGCCAGCAGTCAATCCGGGACAGGGAATACTGAAGCTTTCTTT	CASSQSGTGNTEAFF
TRBV19	NA	TRBJ2-1	TRBD1	TGTGCCAGTAGTTCGAACAGGGGGAGCTCCTACAATGAGCAGTTCTTC	CASSSNRGSSYNEQFF
TRBV13	NA	TRBJ1-5	NA	TGTGCCAGCAGCCAGTTAAATCAGCCCCAGCATTTT	CASSQLNQPQHF
TRBV11-2	NA	TRBJ1-4	TRBD1	TGTGCCAGCAGCTCCATAACAGGGGGAGGTGAAAAACTGTTTTTT	CASSSITGGGEKLFF
TRBV3-1/TRBV3-2	NA	TRBJ2-1	NA	TGTGCCAGCAGCCCCACAGGGAGCTCCTACAATGAGCAGTTCTTC	CASSPTGSSYNEQFF
TRBV30	NA	TRBJ1-4	NA	TGTGCCTGGAGTGTACTACAGGGACGTGAAAAACTGTTTTTT	CAWSVLQGREKLFF
TRBV10-2	NA	TRBJ2-3	NA	TGCGCCAGCAGTGAGTCGTTGGGACTCAGCACAGATACGCAGTATTTT	CASSESLGLSTDTQYF
TRBV18	NA	TRBJ1-2	TRBD1	TGTGCCAGCTCACCATCACCGACAGGGGCTGGCTACACCTTC	CASSPSPTGAGYTF
TRBV27	NA	TRBJ1-6	NA	TGTGCCAGCAGTTCAGGGCTTTATTCACCCCTCCACTTT	CASSSGLYSPLHF
TRBV11-2	few	TRBJ1-5	NA	TGTGCCAGCAGCCTGCCCGGGGGGAATCAGCCCCAGCATTTT	CASSLPGGNQPQHF